This is a list of T cell receptor beta chains from one sample in a study of radiotherapy plus CTLA-4 blockade in lung cancer. Sequenced by immunoSEQ multiplex PCR; TCRdb stores in-frame clones only, minus some. The sample has 70,000 to 100,000 clones, approximately 83% seen once. Sequences were derived from peripheral blood, sampled from a patient treated with radiotherapy plus ipilimumab. The receptors here all came from a human donor with non-small cell lung cancer who had a partial response to radiotherapy plus ipilimumab. Both conserved end residues are part of each CDR3. Fields, in order: D gene, J gene, V gene, clone size, CDR3 length, CDR3 protein, CDR3 DNA. D genes are given only for firm matches. The listing skips clone size in some rows; elsewhere it reads once, few, many or a size class.

D: NA; J: TRBJ2-5; V: TRBV28; size: NA; length: 13; CDR3: CASNEGGKETQYF; DNA: TGTGCCAGCAATGAAGGAGGGAAAGAGACCCAGTACTTC
D: TRBD1; J: TRBJ1-5; V: TRBV27; size: once; length: 14; CDR3: CASSLGTGVQPQHF; DNA: TGTGCCAGCAGCCTTGGGACAGGGGTGCAGCCCCAGCATTTT
D: TRBD1; J: TRBJ1-1; V: TRBV6-6; size: NA; length: 13; CDR3: CASVQGVNTEAFF; DNA: TGTGCCAGCGTCCAGGGGGTGAACACTGAAGCTTTCTTT
D: TRBD2; J: TRBJ2-7; V: TRBV6-1; size: NA; length: 14; CDR3: CASSEGLAGWEQYF; DNA: TGTGCCAGCAGTGAAGGGCTAGCGGGATGGGAGCAGTACTTC
D: NA; J: TRBJ1-2; V: TRBV6-1; size: NA; length: 14; CDR3: CASSYFTGPYGYTF; DNA: TGTGCCAGCAGTTATTTTACAGGGCCCTATGGCTACACCTTC
D: NA; J: TRBJ2-7; V: TRBV6-1; size: NA; length: 11; CDR3: CASGSSFEQYF; DNA: TGTGCCTCCGGGAGTTCTTTCGAGCAGTACTTC
D: TRBD1; J: TRBJ1-4; V: TRBV7-9; size: NA; length: 14; CDR3: CASSGGQPYEKLFF; DNA: TGTGCCAGCAGCGGGGGACAGCCCTATGAAAAACTGTTTTTT
D: NA; J: TRBJ2-1; V: TRBV13; size: NA; length: 11; CDR3: CASREVNERFF; DNA: TGTGCCAGCAGGGAAGTAAATGAGCGGTTCTTC
D: NA; J: TRBJ2-1; V: TRBV19; size: NA; length: 11; CDR3: CASSIRGEQFF; DNA: TGTGCCAGTAGTATTCGCGGGGAGCAGTTCTTC
D: NA; J: TRBJ1-2; V: TRBV9; size: NA; length: 15; CDR3: CASSAMDRASYGYTF; DNA: TGTGCCAGCAGCGCTATGGACAGAGCAAGCTATGGCTACACCTTC
D: NA; J: TRBJ1-3; V: TRBV9; size: NA; length: 16; CDR3: CASSVEWRSSGNTIYF; DNA: TGTGCCAGCAGCGTAGAGTGGCGGAGCTCTGGAAACACCATATATTTT
D: NA; J: TRBJ2-5; V: TRBV5-6; size: NA; length: 14; CDR3: CASSLFARVETQYF; DNA: TGTGCCAGCAGCTTGTTTGCCAGGGTGGAGACCCAGTACTTC
D: NA; J: TRBJ1-2; V: TRBV20-1; size: NA; length: 11; CDR3: CSNTGKSGYTF; DNA: TGCAGTAATACAGGGAAAAGTGGCTACACCTTC
D: NA; J: TRBJ2-5; V: TRBV7-9; size: NA; length: 14; CDR3: CASSLAGTQETQYF; DNA: TGTGCCAGCAGCTTAGCGGGGACACAAGAGACCCAGTACTTC
D: TRBD1; J: TRBJ2-4; V: TRBV14; size: NA; length: 18; CDR3: CASSQGPRPGTGKNIQYF; DNA: TGTGCCAGCAGCCAAGGGCCAAGACCCGGGACAGGAAAAAACATTCAGTACTTC
D: TRBD1; J: TRBJ2-7; V: TRBV28; size: NA; length: 16; CDR3: CASSKGWGQDLYEQYF; DNA: TGTGCCAGCAGTAAGGGTTGGGGACAGGACCTCTACGAGCAGTACTTC
D: NA; J: TRBJ2-6; V: TRBV7-3; size: NA; length: 15; CDR3: CASSLMGAGANVLTF; DNA: TGTGCCAGCAGCTTAATGGGCGCTGGGGCCAACGTCCTGACTTTC
D: TRBD1; J: TRBJ2-3; V: TRBV19; size: NA; length: 16; CDR3: CASSISTGGGTDTQYF; DNA: TGTGCCAGTAGTATCTCCACAGGGGGCGGCACAGATACGCAGTATTTT
D: TRBD2; J: TRBJ2-7; V: TRBV19; size: NA; length: 14; CDR3: CASSNLAGFDEQYF; DNA: TGTGCCAGTAGTAACCTAGCGGGATTCGACGAGCAGTACTTC
D: NA; J: TRBJ1-2; V: TRBV27; size: NA; length: 13; CDR3: CASSHGRDIGYTF; DNA: TGTGCCAGCAGTCATGGCCGGGACATTGGCTACACCTTC
D: TRBD1; J: TRBJ2-3; V: TRBV10-3; size: NA; length: 16; CDR3: CAISGRQGRQADTQYF; DNA: TGTGCCATCAGTGGGAGACAGGGGCGTCAGGCAGATACGCAGTATTTT
D: TRBD2; J: TRBJ2-1; V: TRBV28; size: NA; length: 16; CDR3: CASSPLSGRGYNEQFF; DNA: TGTGCCAGCAGTCCCCTTAGCGGGAGGGGCTACAATGAGCAGTTCTTC
D: NA; J: TRBJ1-5; V: TRBV9; size: NA; length: 15; CDR3: CASSVDRGLNQPQHF; DNA: TGTGCCAGCAGCGTAGACCGGGGTCTGAATCAGCCCCAGCATTTT
D: TRBD2; J: TRBJ2-7; V: TRBV15; size: NA; length: 17; CDR3: CATSREPPKRGTYEQYF; DNA: TGTGCCACCAGCAGAGAACCCCCGAAGCGGGGTACCTACGAGCAGTACTTC
D: TRBD2; J: TRBJ2-5; V: TRBV19; size: NA; length: 13; CDR3: CASSIAGGETQYF; DNA: TGTGCCAGTAGTATAGCGGGAGGGGAGACCCAGTACTTC
D: TRBD1; J: TRBJ1-6; V: TRBV5-1; size: NA; length: 15; CDR3: CASSQWDRPNSPLHF; DNA: TGCGCCAGCAGCCAGTGGGACAGGCCAAATTCACCCCTCCACTTT
D: NA; J: TRBJ1-6; V: TRBV6-1; size: NA; length: 14; CDR3: CASIEGGIRSPLHF; DNA: TGTGCCAGCATTGAGGGGGGGATTCGGTCACCCCTCCACTTT
D: NA; J: TRBJ1-5; V: TRBV5-1; size: NA; length: 10; CDR3: CAPTGQPQHF; DNA: TGCGCCCCGACGGGGCAGCCCCAGCATTTT
D: TRBD1; J: TRBJ2-5; V: TRBV28; size: NA; length: 16; CDR3: CASTSADRGRQETQYF; DNA: TGTGCCAGCACCTCCGCGGACAGGGGTCGTCAAGAGACCCAGTACTTC